The 22 T cell receptor beta chains below all came from one sample that was sequenced in a study of shared clonotypes between healthy human individuals. Selected positively for CCR7 and CD45RO-negative, naive CD8 cells excluded terminally differentiated effector memory CD45RA+ cells. Sequencing was performed with immunoSEQ multiplex PCR; in TCRdb, only in-frame clones are kept and a portion is missing. Among about 820,000 clones listed, 85% to 95% were seen once. Sequenced sample: naive CD8+ T cells sorted from blood. The receptors derive from a man aged 30-40 years in good health.

As DNA, the CDR3 is TGCGCCAGCAGCCAAGCCGGCTTAGGCACCTACGAGCAGTACTTC. Its protein is CASSQAGLGTYEQYF. This sequence joins TRBV4-1 and TRBJ2-7; no definite D call. This CDR3 is built from 15 residues. V was pared by 1 base and J by 2 bases, with 12 bases between. Germline V gene data show CDR1 as MGHRA and CDR2 as YSYEKL.

The chain's CDR3 is CASSLAGGIKNEQFF. CDR3 in DNA: TGTGCCAGCAGTTTAGCGGGAGGGATTAAAAATGAGCAGTTCTTC. The V and J genes are TRBV6-5 and TRBJ2-1; 11 positions agree with TRBD2. This CDR3 contains 15 residues. The germline V gene encodes CDR1 MNHEY and CDR2 SVGAGI. The J segment lost 7 bases and the V segment lost 4 bases, leaving 6 bases of the junction unmatched.

This clone appeared a single time. The chain couples TRBV19 to TRBJ2-7; 8 bases fit TRBD1. Germline assignment: CDR1 LNHDA and CDR2 SQIVND (reference sequence). The CDR3 extends over 14 amino acids. The V and J ends lost 5 bases and 4 bases, in that order; junction bases with no gene match: 7. The CDR3 DNA follows: TGTGCCAGTAGTCCCCGGGACAGGACTTACGAGCAGTACTTC. This sequence encodes CASSPRDRTYEQYF.

The chain employs TRBV7-8 and TRBJ1-1, with 7 bases fitting TRBD1. Germline V CDR1 and CDR2: SGHVS, FQNEAQ. Trimming took 4 bases from V and 8 from J; bases not matched to a gene: 7. The CDR3 extends over 13 amino acids. The CDR3 reads CASSSRTGTEAFF. DNA of the CDR3: TGTGCCAGCAGCTCAAGGACAGGTACCGAAGCTTTCTTT.

The chain couples TRBV27 to TRBJ1-5; a weak D match, TRBD1 (5 bases). The V and J ends lost 5 bases and 5 bases respectively, with 13 bases between them. Per germline, CDR1 MNHEY and CDR2 SMNVEV (reference sequence). The length of the CDR3 is 14 residues. CDR3 in DNA: TGTGCCAGCAGTCCCCTATGGGACTATCAGCCCCAGCATTTT. Encoded protein: CASSPLWDYQPQHF.

The chain couples TRBV6-5 to TRBJ2-2, with D maybe TRBD2 (6 bases). The germline V gene has CDR1 MNHEY and CDR2 SVGAGI. The CDR3 contains 14 residues. Trimming pared 2 bases from V and 6 bases from J, leaving 10 bases between. CDR3 sequence (DNA): TGTGCCAGCAGTTACGCTAGCGATGCCGGGGAGCTGTTTTTT. Translated, it gives CASSYASDAGELFF.

Remarks on this clone: Other DNA sequences within the sample encode an identical CDR3. The rearrangement links TRBV6-5 to TRBJ1-5; D unclear. With 2 bases removed from V and 3 bases from J, the gap between germline ends came to 5 bases. The CDR3 runs to 13 residues. CDR1 is MNHEY and CDR2 is SVGAGI in the germline V gene. This chain's CDR3 is CASSYSTNQPQHF. The CDR3 coding sequence is TGTGCCAGCAGTTACAGTACCAATCAGCCCCAGCATTTT.

The chain couples TRBV27 to TRBJ2-1; 7 positions match TRBD1. Germline CDR1 is MNHEY and CDR2 is SMNVEV (reference sequence). The CDR3 spans 13 residues. Unmatched junction bases numbered 7, after V lost 4 bases and J lost 10 bases. The CDR3 DNA reads TGTGCCAGCAGTTCAAGGGACAGTCAGGAGCAGTTCTTC. Translation: CASSSRDSQEQFF.

The chain joins TRBV7-2 to TRBJ2-5; D possibly uses TRBD1 or TRBD2 (5 bases each). The CDR3 has 15 amino acids. Trimming stripped 6 bases from V and 4 bases from J, with 18 bases between. CDR1 and CDR2 (germline): SGHTA, FQGNSA. As DNA, the CDR3 is TGTGCCAGCAGATGGACCGGGACGTCCCGAGAGACCCAGTACTTC. As protein: CASRWTGTSRETQYF.

The chain has TRBV6-6 and TRBJ2-1; D possibly corresponds to TRBD1 (6 bases). The CDR3 consists of 14 residues. With 4 bases removed from V and 5 bases from J, the gap between germline ends came to 12 bases. CDR1 is MNHNY and CDR2 is SVGAGI in the germline V gene (reference sequence). CDR3 in amino acids: CASSWTARDNEQFF. The CDR3 DNA reads as TGTGCCAGCAGTTGGACAGCCAGAGACAATGAGCAGTTCTTC.

This sequence joins TRBV6-6 and TRBJ2-7; 9 nucleotides line up with TRBD1. Looked up from germline, CDR1 is MNHNY and CDR2 is SVGAGI (reference sequence). The CDR3 is 13 amino acids. With 10 bases clipped from V and 3 bases from J, the junction kept 7 bases outside the gene matches. Written as DNA, the CDR3 is TGTGCCACCCAGGGACAGGGAAGCTACGAGCAGTACTTC. It translates to CATQGQGSYEQYF.

This clone has a single count. The chain is built from TRBV4-1 and TRBJ2-1; no clear D gene. Trimming stripped 0 bases from V and 9 bases from J, with 6 bases between. This CDR3 spans 12 amino acids. The germline V gene has CDR1 MGHRA and CDR2 YSYEKL. As DNA, the CDR3 is TGCGCCAGCAGCCAAGATTGGGCTGAGCAGTTCTTC. Its protein is CASSQDWAEQFF.

This clone occurred a few times. The sample carries other DNA sequences with the same CDR3. The genes are TRBV27 and TRBJ2-7; 11 bases align to TRBD1. J lost 0 bases, V lost 2 bases, and 0 bases had no gene match. CDR1 is MNHEY and CDR2 is SMNVEV in the germline V gene (reference sequence). The CDR3 covers 15 residues. The CDR3 region is CASSLGTGGSYEQYF. The DNA for the CDR3 is TGTGCCAGCAGTTTAGGGACAGGGGGCTCCTACGAGCAGTACTTC.

V gene TRBV6-5 combines with J gene TRBJ2-7; 11 nucleotides line up with TRBD2. The CDR3 spans 14 residues. The V and J ends lost 3 bases and 6 bases, in that order; junction bases with no gene match: 4. Germline V gene lookup returns CDR1 MNHEY and CDR2 SVGAGI. The CDR3 bases are TGTGCCAGCAGTTATACTAGCGGGAGTGTCGAGCAGTACTTC. This gives the protein CASSYTSGSVEQYF.

This chain joins TRBV7-9 and TRBJ2-7; possibly TRBD1 or TRBD2 for D (5 bases each). Trimming removed 0 bases at V and 3 bases at J, with 12 bases between. The CDR3 contains 15 residues. CDR1 and CDR2 from the germline V gene are SEHNR and FQNEAQ (reference sequence). This CDR3 is CASSLAQGRLYEQYF. Here the CDR3 DNA reads TGTGCCAGCAGCTTAGCGCAGGGACGGCTCTACGAGCAGTACTTC.

The gene calls are TRBV11-1 and TRBJ2-7, with TRBD2 matching over 12 bases. CDR3 length: 14 amino acids. With V trimmed by 5 bases and J by 6 bases, 5 bases remained unmatched. Germline values: CDR1 SGHAT, CDR2 FQDESV (reference sequence). The CDR3 coding sequence is TGTGCCAGCAGCGCACTAGCGGGAGGCCGCGAGCAGTACTTC. Its translation: CASSALAGGREQYF.

Of note for this clone: The junction shows a germline mismatch at one end, possibly a read error. The chain links TRBV4-3 to TRBJ2-2; perhaps TRBD2 as D (7 bases). The germline V gene has CDR1 LGHNA and CDR2 YSLEER. The CDR3 extends over 16 amino acids. The CDR3 loop is CASSQDRGANTGELFF. CDR3 DNA: TGCGCCAGCAGCCAAGATCGGGGGGCGAATACCGGGGAGCTGTTTTTT.

The CDR3 protein is CATSKFGVLADTQYF. Written as DNA, the CDR3 is TGTGCCACCAGCAAATTTGGGGTTTTGGCAGATACGCAGTATTTT. This chain uses TRBV15 with TRBJ2-3; no reliable D call. This CDR3 contains 15 residues. Germline V lookup: CDR1 LNHNV, CDR2 YYDKDF (reference sequence). Between the trimmed V and J ends, which lost 4 bases and 4 bases, there was a span of 15 bases.

CDR3 nucleotide sequence: TGCGCCAGCAGCCTCATACTAGCGGGAGGGCCCGATGAGCAGTTCTTC. Translated: CASSLILAGGPDEQFF. The rearrangement links TRBV5-1 to TRBJ2-1; 13 bases fit TRBD2. This CDR3 contains 16 residues. In germline, CDR1 is SGHRS, CDR2 YFSETQ. Trimming cost V 4 bases and J 8 bases; bases outside gene matches: 9. Full variable domain (rest looked up from reference TRBV5-1 and TRBJ2-1): KAGVTQTPRYLIKTRGQQVTLSCSPISGHRSVSWYQQTPGQGLQFLFEYFSETQRNKGNFPGRFSGRQFSNSRSEMNVSTLELGDSALYLCASSLILAGGPDEQFFGPGTRLTVL.

CDR3 sequence: CASSGRDRVYNEQFF. In DNA form, the CDR3 reads TGTGCCAGCAGTGGGCGGGACAGGGTCTACAATGAGCAGTTCTTC. The chain joins TRBV25-1 to TRBJ2-1, with 9 positions matching TRBD1. Trimming at V came to 4 bases and at J to 3 bases, leaving 4 bases not matched to a gene. Germline CDR1 reads MGHDK; CDR2 reads SYGVNS. The CDR3 has 15 residues.

This clone was detected a few times. The rearrangement links TRBV5-1 to TRBJ2-7; the match to TRBD1 covers 7 bases. There are 16 residues in the CDR3. V lost 0 bases and J lost 2; bases outside the gene matches: 8. CDR1 is SGHRS, CDR2 YFSETQ, per germline. The DNA of the CDR3 is TGCGCCAGCAGCTTGGCCCCACGGCAGGGGGCCTACGAGCAGTACTTC. Protein: CASSLAPRQGAYEQYF. The whole variable domain, filled in from reference TRBV5-1 and TRBJ2-7, reads KAGVTQTPRYLIKTRGQQVTLSCSPISGHRSVSWYQQTPGQGLQFLFEYFSETQRNKGNFPGRFSGRQFSNSRSEMNVSTLELGDSALYLCASSLAPRQGAYEQYFGPGTRLTVT.

About this clone itself: A clone one base away is much larger, so this may be a read error. The same CDR3 is also encoded by other DNA sequences in this sample. This rearrangement joins TRBV10-2 to TRBJ2-1, with D unresolved. The CDR3 contains 10 residues. Trimming cost V 8 bases and J 5 bases, with 4 bases left between them. CDR1 is WSHSY, CDR2 SAAADI, per germline. In DNA form, the CDR3 reads TGCGCCAGCGGGAACAATGAGCAGTTCTTC. It is translated as CASGNNEQFF.